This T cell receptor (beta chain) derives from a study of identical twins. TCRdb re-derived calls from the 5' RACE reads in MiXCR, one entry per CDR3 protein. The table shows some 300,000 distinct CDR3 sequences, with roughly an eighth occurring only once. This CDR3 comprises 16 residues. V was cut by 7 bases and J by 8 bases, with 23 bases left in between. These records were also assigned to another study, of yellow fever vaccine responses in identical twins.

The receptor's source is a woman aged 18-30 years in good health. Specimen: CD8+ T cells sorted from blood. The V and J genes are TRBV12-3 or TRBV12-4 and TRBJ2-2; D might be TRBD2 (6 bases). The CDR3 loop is CASILHGGSRRGELFF. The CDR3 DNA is TGTGCCAGCATACTCCACGGGGGTTCGAGACGGGGGGAGCTGTTTTTT.